This T cell receptor (beta chain) is from a study of PD-L1 blockade in urothelial cancer. Study as a whole: Males with urothelial cancer arising in the bladder constituted most of the roughly 30 patients. T cells were recovered from blood samples at a median of around 140,000.

Specified time point: pretreatment peripheral blood. The repertoire was sequenced with immunoSEQ multiplex PCR; TCRdb's copy has only in-frame clones and lacks some. The table lists around 82,000 clones, 84% of them singletons, with roughly 2% in the top ten. This clonotype originated in a man aged 55 to 70 with urothelial cancer. The source material was PBMCs, sampled around atezolizumab (anti-PD-L1) treatment.

The CDR3, as DNA: TGTGCCAGCAGCTTAACGCAAGCCTTGAACTATGGCTACACCTTC. Translating it yields CASSLTQALNYGYTF. The chain combines TRBV7-9 with TRBJ1-2; no clear D. This CDR3 is 15 amino acids long. CDR1 SEHNR and CDR2 FQNEAQ come from the germline V gene (reference sequence). The ends were cut back, 2 bases at V and 2 bases at J, with 12 bases in the middle.